A selection of T cell receptor beta chains follows, all from one sample in a study of T cells after posttransplantation cyclophosphamide. Sequencing used immunoSEQ multiplex PCR; TCRdb keeps in-frame clones, though not all of them. The sample includes about 21,000 clones, 65% to 90% seen only once; the top ten take more than 2%. Sequenced material: PBMCs, taken about 400 days after allogeneic stem cell transplant with calcineurin inhibitor and methotrexate. Source of these receptors: a female patient younger than 45 who received an allogeneic stem cell transplant from an unrelated donor, was CMV-positive, and had acute and chronic GVHD. The T cells may come from the graft donor. Each CDR3 is given with its conserved first and last residue. The order of the fields is clone size, J gene, D gene, V gene, CDR3 length, CDR3 protein, CDR3 DNA. D genes are given only for firm matches. Not all rows give a size; the values are once, few, many and, for expanded clones, a class.

.,TRBJ2-7,TRBD2,TRBV7-6,16,CASSSGLAPTLYEQYF,TGTGCCAGCAGCTCCGGACTAGCTCCGACGTTATACGAGCAGTACTTC
.,TRBJ2-7,TRBD2,TRBV2,14,CASGGGGLLYEQYF,TGTGCCAGCGGGGGGGGTGGACTGCTTTACGAGCAGTACTTC
.,TRBJ2-7,.,TRBV7-8,15,CASSLAAGKIYEQYF,TGTGCCAGCAGCTTGGCTGCAGGAAAAATCTACGAGCAGTACTTC
few,TRBJ2-7,.,TRBV5-6,12,CASSSDSYEQYF,TGTGCCAGCAGTTCTGACAGCTACGAGCAGTACTTC
.,TRBJ2-1,TRBD1,TRBV2,13,CASSWDSPSLSFF,TGTGCCAGCAGTTGGGACAGCCCGTCACTATCGTTCTTC
.,TRBJ2-5,.,TRBV11-3,15,CASSLGGSSWETQYF,TGTGCCAGCAGCTTAGGGGGCTCCAGTTGGGAGACCCAGTACTTC
.,TRBJ1-2,TRBD1,TRBV12-5,15,CASGLGTTGSNGYTF,TGTGCTAGTGGTTTGGGCACGACAGGGTCTAATGGCTACACCTTC
.,TRBJ2-5,TRBD2,TRBV19,10,CASSGREQYF,TGTGCCAGTAGTGGGAGGGAGCAGTACTTC
.,TRBJ2-5,.,TRBV30,12,CAWQRNQETQYF,TGTGCCTGGCAGCGGAACCAAGAGACCCAGTACTTC
once,TRBJ2-5,.,TRBV27,15,CASSILTSAGETQYF,TGTGCCAGCAGTATCCTGACTAGTGCTGGGGAGACCCAGTACTTC
.,TRBJ1-4,.,TRBV5-1,14,CASSLGTADEKLFF,TGCGCCAGCAGCTTGGGGACAGCCGATGAAAAACTGTTTTTT
once,TRBJ1-6,TRBD1,TRBV27,14,CASSFDRGGSPLHF,TGTGCCAGCTCCTTCGACAGGGGTGGGTCACCCCTCCACTTT
once,TRBJ2-1,TRBD2,TRBV4-3,16,CASSQALAGVYNEQFF,TGCGCCAGCAGCCAGGCCCTAGCGGGAGTCTACAATGAGCAGTTCTTC
.,TRBJ1-5,.,TRBV27,16,CASSFLRAGDNQPQHF,TGTGCCAGCAGTTTCCTACGAGCAGGCGACAATCAGCCCCAGCATTTT
.,TRBJ1-5,TRBD1,TRBV30,14,CAWSAGTGVQPQHF,TGTGCCTGGAGTGCCGGGACAGGGGTTCAGCCCCAGCATTTT
.,TRBJ2-7,.,TRBV6-1,14,CASSEWTGSYEQYF,TGTGCCAGCAGTGAATGGACGGGGTCCTACGAGCAGTACTTC
.,TRBJ2-1,.,TRBV7-6,15,CASSSLAVQIDEQFF,TGTGCCAGCAGCTCGTTAGCGGTACAGATTGATGAGCAGTTCTTC
.,TRBJ2-2,TRBD1,TRBV6-1,15,CASRGQVANTGELFF,TGTGCCAGCAGAGGACAGGTCGCGAACACCGGGGAGCTGTTTTTT
few,TRBJ1-4,.,TRBV28,15,CASRPQSGFNEKLFF,TGTGCCAGCAGGCCCCAATCAGGCTTTAATGAAAAACTGTTTTTT
.,TRBJ1-4,.,TRBV4-2,16,CASSQALGATNEKLFF,TGTGCCAGCAGCCAAGCCCTAGGGGCAACTAATGAAAAACTGTTTTTT
.,TRBJ1-5,.,TRBV30,16,CAWSVGGLYSNQPQHF,TGTGCCTGGAGTGTGGGGGGACTATATAGCAATCAGCCCCAGCATTTT
.,TRBJ2-7,TRBD1,TRBV10-2,15,CASSERGPLAYEQYF,TGCGCCAGCAGTGAAAGGGGGCCTCTAGCCTACGAGCAGTACTTC
.,TRBJ2-2,TRBD1,TRBV5-1,13,CASAFTGVRELFF,TGCGCCAGCGCGTTTACAGGGGTCCGGGAGCTGTTTTTT
.,TRBJ1-5,.,TRBV27,14,CASSSEGRGQPQHF,TGTGCCAGCAGTTCTGAAGGGAGAGGACAGCCCCAGCATTTT
.,TRBJ2-5,.,TRBV7-9,13,CASSLYEKETQYF,TGTGCCAGCAGCTTGTACGAGAAAGAGACCCAGTACTTC
.,TRBJ1-3,TRBD1,TRBV6-5,15,CASSPMDRAVNTIYF,TGTGCCAGCAGCCCCATGGACAGGGCAGTGAACACCATATATTTT
.,TRBJ1-1,.,TRBV6-5,13,CASRVYMNTEAFF,TGTGCCAGCAGGGTGTACATGAACACTGAAGCTTTCTTT
.,TRBJ2-2,.,TRBV9,16,CASSATGTLNTGELFF,TGTGCCAGCAGCGCAACCGGGACACTGAACACCGGGGAGCTGTTTTTT
.,TRBJ1-2,.,TRBV7-9,16,CASSSLPPSSNYGYTF,TGTGCCAGCAGCTCCCTCCCCCCCTCCTCTAACTATGGCTACACCTTC
.,TRBJ2-7,TRBD2,TRBV28,16,CASSDIAGVLSYEQYF,TGTGCCAGCAGTGATATAGCGGGCGTTCTCTCCTACGAGCAGTACTTC
.,TRBJ2-7,TRBD2,TRBV6-6,15,CASGTSERSSYEQYF,TGTGCCAGCGGGACTAGCGAGAGGAGCTCCTACGAGCAGTACTTC
.,TRBJ1-5,TRBD1,TRBV9,13,CASSTGQAQPQHF,TGTGCCAGCAGCACCGGACAGGCTCAGCCCCAGCATTTT
.,TRBJ2-7,.,TRBV10-3,16,CAISDLSGGIPYEQYF,TGTGCCATCAGTGATCTGTCTGGAGGGATCCCCTACGAGCAGTACTTC
.,TRBJ1-5,.,TRBV19,17,CASSADGVRRILEPQHF,TGTGCCAGTAGTGCCGACGGGGTGAGACGGATATTGGAGCCCCAGCATTTT
.,TRBJ2-7,.,TRBV7-9,11,CASSHSYEQYF,TGTGCCAGCAGCCACTCCTACGAGCAGTACTTC
.,TRBJ2-6,.,TRBV7-3,16,CASSLRAESGANVLTF,TGTGCCAGCAGCTTAAGGGCAGAGTCTGGGGCCAACGTCCTGACTTTC
few,TRBJ1-2,.,TRBV28,12,CASSLGPYGYTF,TGTGCCAGCAGTTTAGGGCCCTATGGCTACACCTTC
.,TRBJ1-2,.,TRBV25-1,12,CASSAGYYGYTF,TGTGCCAGCAGTGCAGGGTACTATGGCTACACCTTC
.,TRBJ2-1,.,TRBV28,15,CASRPPTDSPNEQFF,TGTGCCAGCAGACCCCCGACCGACAGCCCTAATGAGCAGTTCTTC
once,TRBJ2-7,.,TRBV7-2,13,CASRSTGNYEQYF,TGTGCCAGCAGATCTACAGGGAACTACGAGCAGTACTTC
.,TRBJ2-5,.,TRBV18,12,CASSPTQETQYF,TGTGCCAGCTCACCAACTCAAGAGACCCAGTACTTC
.,TRBJ1-2,.,TRBV20-1,10,CSAGVYGYTF,TGCAGTGCAGGGGTTTATGGCTACACCTTC
few,TRBJ2-3,.,TRBV19,11,CASSYTDTQYF,TGTGCCAGTAGCTACACAGATACGCAGTATTTT
.,TRBJ1-1,.,TRBV6-6,15,CASSLEDTQGTEAFF,TGTGCCAGCAGTTTAGAGGACACCCAGGGAACTGAAGCTTTCTTT
.,TRBJ1-2,.,TRBV2,14,CASSVPARGYGYTF,TGTGCCAGCAGTGTTCCGGCTCGGGGTTATGGCTACACCTTC
few,TRBJ2-1,TRBD1,TRBV27,18,CASSPLGAGTGVRNEQFF,TGTGCCAGCAGTCCATTGGGAGCCGGGACAGGGGTTCGCAATGAGCAGTTCTTC
.,TRBJ2-2,TRBD2,TRBV2,15,CAIRGDYLNTGELFF,TGTGCCATCCGGGGGGACTACCTAAACACCGGGGAGCTGTTTTTT
.,TRBJ2-7,TRBD1,TRBV29-1,14,CSVSSGTGPFKQYF,TGCAGCGTTTCCTCCGGGACAGGGCCCTTTAAGCAGTACTTC
.,TRBJ2-3,TRBD2,TRBV5-1,13,CASAAGGPDTQYF,TGCGCCAGCGCAGCGGGGGGGCCTGATACGCAGTATTTT
.,TRBJ2-1,TRBD2,TRBV11-2,14,CALKRLAGVDEQFF,TGTGCCCTCAAACGGCTAGCGGGAGTTGATGAGCAGTTCTTC
.,TRBJ2-1,TRBD1,TRBV10-3,16,CAINDDRGLRGNEQFF,TGTGCCATCAACGATGACAGGGGGCTGCGGGGCAATGAGCAGTTCTTC
once,TRBJ2-7,.,TRBV2,13,CASSEASVGEQYF,TGTGCCAGCAGTGAAGCGTCAGTGGGCGAGCAGTACTTC